A selection of T cell receptor beta chains follows, all from one sample in a study of T cells in tuberculosis. This table comes from immunoSEQ multiplex PCR, and its TCRdb copy is limited to in-frame clones, with some not included. The table shows about 38,000 clones, with roughly 94% occurring only once. Source: PBMCs, taken at tuberculosis diagnosis. The source of these receptors is an adult with tuberculosis. The conserved cysteine and the conserved F or W are not part of the CDR3 here. A D gene is named only where the DNA matches it firmly.

J gene: TRBJ2-5; V gene: TRBV19; D gene: TRBD2; CDR3 protein: ASSTSGRPETQY
J gene: TRBJ2-7; V gene: TRBV2; D gene: -; CDR3 protein: ASSEDTVDEQY
J gene: TRBJ2-2; V gene: TRBV10-3; D gene: TRBD1; CDR3 protein: AISRQGAATGELF
J gene: TRBJ2-7; V gene: TRBV2; D gene: TRBD1; CDR3 protein: ASIASPGQGLHEQY
J gene: TRBJ2-2; V gene: TRBV11-2; D gene: TRBD1; CDR3 protein: ASSFITGTGSGELF
J gene: TRBJ2-7; V gene: TRBV5-1; D gene: -; CDR3 protein: ASRDSTYEQY
J gene: TRBJ2-1; V gene: TRBV7-9; D gene: -; CDR3 protein: ASSPPPSYNEQF
J gene: TRBJ1-6; V gene: TRBV2; D gene: TRBD1; CDR3 protein: ASSEDRGEDN
J gene: TRBJ2-5; V gene: TRBV5-1; D gene: TRBD1; CDR3 protein: ASSFQGVAIQETQY
J gene: TRBJ2-5; V gene: TRBV7-6; D gene: TRBD1; CDR3 protein: ASSARQGTKTQY
J gene: TRBJ1-2; V gene: TRBV9; D gene: -; CDR3 protein: ASSPGFDYGYT
J gene: TRBJ2-1; V gene: TRBV9; D gene: TRBD1; CDR3 protein: ASSVLSGGGNEQF